The sequence of this T cell receptor (beta chain) was determined in a study of T cell responses to AZD1222 COVID-19 vaccine. Study observations and caveats: Donor demographics were predominantly white British with a female majority; clonal diversity may be underestimated. Among vaccine-associated CD4 TCRs, coverage spanned spike, with dominance at 160-218 and 743-854.

Trimming left V 1 base short and J 7 bases short, with 16 bases between. The CDR3 extends over 16 amino acids. The germline V gene encodes CDR1 SGHVS and CDR2 FQNEAQ. This clone is a singleton in its sample. Its specificity is not known. Using immunoSEQ multiplex PCR, the repertoire was profiled, and TCRdb retains in-frame clones only, with some absent. The table lists some 120,000 clones, about nine tenths of them singletons, with roughly a tenth in the top ten. The sample here was peripheral blood, taken 28 days after the second AZD1222 dose. This receptor was obtained from an adult who received the AZD1222 COVID-19 vaccine. The chain couples TRBV7-8 to TRBJ2-2, with D possibly called TRBD1 or TRBD2 (6 bases each). The DNA for the CDR3 is TGTGCCAGCAGCTTAGGGAGGGCAGGGGCGAGCGGGGAGCTGTTTTTT. Translating gives CASSLGRAGASGELFF.